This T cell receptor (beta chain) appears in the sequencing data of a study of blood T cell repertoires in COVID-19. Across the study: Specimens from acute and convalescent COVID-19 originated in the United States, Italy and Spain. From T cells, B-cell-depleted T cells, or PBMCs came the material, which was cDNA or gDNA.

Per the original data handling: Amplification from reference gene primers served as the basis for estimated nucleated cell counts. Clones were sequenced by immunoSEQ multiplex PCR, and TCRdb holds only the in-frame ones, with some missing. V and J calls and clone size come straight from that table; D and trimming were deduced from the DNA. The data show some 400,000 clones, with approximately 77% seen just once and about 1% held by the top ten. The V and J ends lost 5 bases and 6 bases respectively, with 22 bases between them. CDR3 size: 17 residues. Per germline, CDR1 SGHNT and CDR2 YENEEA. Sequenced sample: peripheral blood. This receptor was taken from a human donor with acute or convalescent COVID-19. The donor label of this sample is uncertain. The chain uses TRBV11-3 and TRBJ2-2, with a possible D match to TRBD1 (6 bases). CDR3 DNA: TGTGCCAGCAGCCGATGGCAGGGGCAAAAAGGACCCGGGGAGCTGTTTTTT. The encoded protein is CASSRWQGQKGPGELFF.